The 15 T cell receptor beta chains below were found in one sample sequenced in a study of blood T cells in healthy people across ages. Then a second PCR, running roughly 6 to 11 cycles, was carried out with a sample-barcoded 5' primer and a J-beta primer mix. One entry per CDR3 protein results from TCRdb running MiXCR on the 5' RACE reads. The sample yields some 900,000 distinct CDR3 sequences, about 44% seen once. The sequencing sample was made of blood. These receptors were obtained from a man aged 25-45 years in good health.

The gene calls are TRBV20-1 and TRBJ1-2; D gene unclear. The germline V and J ends were trimmed by 2 bases and 6 bases, with 16 bases remaining between them. The CDR3 is made up of 14 amino acids. Germline CDR1 DFQATT, CDR2 SNEGSKA (reference sequence). CDR3 bases: TGCAGTGCTAGACGGCCAGAAAGATCAGATGGCTACACCTTC. This gives the protein CSARRPERSDGYTF.

The CDR3: CSLDRGSDTQYF. The DNA for the CDR3 is TGCAGTCTGGACAGGGGGTCAGATACGCAGTATTTT. V and J are TRBV20-1 and TRBJ2-3; 10 positions agree with TRBD1. The V gene end was trimmed by 8 bases and the J gene end by 4 bases; junction bases not matched to a gene: 3. The CDR3 runs to 12 residues. Germline CDR1 reads DFQATT; CDR2 reads SNEGSKA (reference sequence).

This clonotype was observed a few times. This chain uses TRBV9 with TRBJ2-3; 7 nucleotides match TRBD1. V lost 0 bases, J lost 6 bases, and 7 bases stayed unmatched. Germline V lookup: CDR1 SGDLS, CDR2 YYNGEE. The CDR3 loop spans 15 amino acids. CDR3 residues: CASSVAAGGVDTQYF. The DNA of the CDR3 is TGTGCCAGCAGCGTAGCGGCAGGGGGTGTCGATACGCAGTATTTT.

This clonotype occurred a few times. The V and J genes are TRBV7-2 and TRBJ1-6, with D perhaps matching TRBD1 (6 bases). V was shortened by 3 bases and J by 9 bases, with 15 bases between the two germline ends. This CDR3 region has 15 residues. Germline loops: CDR1 SGHTA, CDR2 FQGNSA. The CDR3 nucleotides read TGTGCCAGCAGCTTTGGGTCAGGGGATCGTTCACCCCTCCACTTT. Its translation is CASSFGSGDRSPLHF.

V is TRBV29-1 and J is TRBJ1-1; 7 positions match TRBD1. V trimming: 6 bases; J trimming: 2 bases; junction bases outside the gene matches: 3. The CDR3 is 12 residues long. Germline V gene sequence: CDR1 SQVTM, CDR2 ANQGSEA. This CDR3 is CSVGDSNTEAFF. The CDR3 DNA follows: TGCAGCGTGGGGGACAGTAACACTGAAGCTTTCTTT.

J is TRBJ2-7 and V is TRBV28; maybe TRBD2 (6 bases). V lost 7 bases, J lost 0 bases, and 13 bases lay in between. From germline, CDR1 is MDHEN and CDR2 SYDVKM. The CDR3 covers 14 residues. CDR3 bases: TGTGCCAGCACCACCGGGGGACGCTCCTACGAGCAGTACTTC. It yields the protein CASTTGGRSYEQYF.

The sample holds a few counts of this clonotype. This chain uses TRBV7-2 with TRBJ2-7, with 7 bases identical to TRBD1. After removal of 5 bases from V and 1 base from J, the junction contained 11 bases not matched to a gene. The CDR3 has 16 amino acids. CDR1 and CDR2 (germline): SGHTA, FQGNSA. The DNA of the CDR3 is TGTGCCAGCAGCCGAGACCTGACAGGGCTTTCCTACGAGCAGTACTTC. Encoded protein: CASSRDLTGLSYEQYF.

This clonotype was picked up one time. The CDR3: CASSQDWGEATQYF. The CDR3 nucleotides are TGTGCCAGCAGCCAAGATTGGGGGGAAGCTACGCAGTATTTT. This chain joins TRBV3-1 and TRBJ2-3; D perhaps matches TRBD2 (6 bases). Germline assignment: CDR1 LGHDT and CDR2 YNNKEL (reference sequence). The CDR3 has 14 amino acids. V was cut by 0 bases and J by 8 bases, with 12 bases left in between.

V and J are TRBV28 and TRBJ2-5; D is uncertain. Looked up from germline, CDR1 is MDHEN and CDR2 is SYDVKM. CDR3 size: 14 residues. V lost 1 base and J lost 2, with 8 bases in between. The DNA for the CDR3 is TGTGCCAGCAGTTTATTCCGAAAACAAGAGACCCAGTACTTC. The encoded protein is CASSLFRKQETQYF.

This chain links TRBV3-1 with TRBJ2-5; D remains unclear. The CDR3 is 15 amino acids. Per the germline V gene, CDR1 is LGHDT and CDR2 is YNNKEL (reference sequence). The V end lost 1 base, the J end lost 3 bases, and 12 bases lay between the germline ends. The CDR3 DNA sequence: TGTGCCAGCAGCCAAGCTTCCGGCACAGAAGAGACCCAGTACTTC. Protein sequence: CASSQASGTEETQYF.

A word on this clonotype: It may be a read error: a sequence one base away is much more abundant. This chain joins TRBV29-1 and TRBJ2-3; D perhaps matches TRBD2 (5 bases). Between the trimmed V and J ends, which lost 5 bases and 5 bases, there was a span of 23 bases. The CDR3 covers 16 residues. The germline gives CDR1 SQVTM, CDR2 ANQGSEA. The CDR3, as DNA: TGCAGCGTTAGGGATCGGGGTCGGTCCTTCATAGATACGCAGTATTTT. It codes for CSVRDRGRSFIDTQYF.

The V and J genes are TRBV6-5 and TRBJ2-7; D may be TRBD1 (5 bases). This CDR3 spans 15 amino acids. The V gene lost 0 bases and the J gene lost 3 bases, with 12 bases spanning the gap. From germline, CDR1 is MNHEY and CDR2 SVGAGI. The CDR3, as DNA: TGTGCCAGCAGTTACTCGAGCGACAGTTACTACGAGCAGTACTTC. The encoded protein is CASSYSSDSYYEQYF.

The rearrangement uses TRBV9 and TRBJ2-7; D remains unclear. V was pared by 0 bases and J by 4 bases, with 14 bases between. Germline V gene data show CDR1 as SGDLS and CDR2 as YYNGEE. This CDR3 contains 15 residues. The CDR3 DNA is TGTGCCAGCAGCGTAGAAGGGCTTCCCAATTACGAGCAGTACTTC. Translation gives CASSVEGLPNYEQYF. The whole variable domain, filled in from reference TRBV9 and TRBJ2-7, reads DSGVTQTPKHLITATGQRVTLRCSPRSGDLSVYWYQQSLDQGLQFLIQYYNGEERAKGNILERFSAQQFPDLHSELNLSSLELGDSALYFCASSVEGLPNYEQYFGPGTRLTVT.

This clonotype has a handful of counts. The chain uses TRBV15 and TRBJ1-2; D is uncertain. Germline loops: CDR1 LNHNV, CDR2 YYDKDF (reference sequence). The CDR3 is 13 amino acids. Trimming left V 0 bases short and J 5 bases short, with 7 bases between. Here the CDR3 DNA reads TGTGCCACCAGCAGAGATGGGTTATATGGCTACACCTTC. As protein: CATSRDGLYGYTF.

This chain uses TRBV5-6 with TRBJ2-1; possibly TRBD1 for D (5 bases). CDR3 size: 16 residues. Trimming took 3 bases from V and 2 from J, leaving 15 bases between them. Per the germline V gene, CDR1 is SGHDT and CDR2 is YYEEEE. Here the CDR3 DNA reads TGTGCCAGCAGCTCCCTGGGGCTTTCGACCTACAATGAGCAGTTCTTC. Its translation: CASSSLGLSTYNEQFF.